This T cell receptor beta chain comes out of a study of cytomegalovirus exposure and HLA in healthy donors. Donors were ostensibly healthy at sampling, although undocumented immune exposures were probable. Study findings and constraints: For presence/absence analyses, sequencing depth was assumed to be roughly uniform across donors.

This PCR relied on a set of 60 Vbeta primers and 13 Jbeta primers. The authors' processing: Around 10 million of the 60 million to 90 million unique TCR beta chains counted in a later analysis were shared. TCRdb's copy holds only in-frame clones and misses some; the assay was immunoSEQ multiplex PCR. The DNA was the basis for D and trimming; V, J and clone size are from that table. This sample has about 120,000 clones, with more than 60% found just once. Regarding this clone: The antigen is unknown.

Sequenced: PBMCs. The clonotype originates from a man aged 35 to 55 in good health and CMV-seropositive.

The CDR3 DNA sequence: TGTGCCAGAAGCCATTTTGGGCCACCCTTTATATATGGCTACACCTTC. This translates into CARSHFGPPFIYGYTF. The J gene is TRBJ1-2, the V gene TRBV7-5; TRBD1, the table's D call, was not compared with the DNA. TRBV7-5 is a known pseudogene. The CDR3 is 16 residues long.